Sequencing of this T cell receptor (beta chain) was carried out in a study of blood T cell repertoires in COVID-19. At the level of the study: T cells, B-cell-depleted T cells, or PBMCs provided the cDNA or gDNA that served as material.

This CDR3 has 17 amino acids. The germline V gene encodes CDR1 ENHRY and CDR2 SYGVKD. V lost 5 bases, J lost 7 bases, and 13 bases stayed unmatched. Produced via immunoSEQ multiplex PCR; TCRdb's table is partial and in-frame only. Here the sample spans around 200,000 clones, roughly 90% being singletons. This receptor was identified in a man aged 40-55 years with acute or convalescent COVID-19. The chain couples TRBV10-3 to TRBJ1-6; TRBD1 matches at 8 bases. The sample taken for sequencing was peripheral blood. CDR3 region: CAISNFGQGFENSPLHF. The CDR3, as DNA: TGTGCCATCAGTAATTTCGGACAGGGATTCGAGAATTCACCCCTCCACTTT.